Given below is one T cell receptor beta chain in context. The antigen is undetermined. These data originate in a study of OX40 agonist ivuxolimab in advanced cancers. Some clones are missing from TCRdb's copy, which holds only in-frame ones; the method was immunoSEQ multiplex PCR. The repertoire holds 55,000 to 75,000 clones, with 91% as singletons. The germline CDR1 and CDR2 sequences are SGDLS and YYNGEE. The V end was cut by 0 bases, the J end by 0 bases, with 10 bases between. This CDR3 region has 15 residues. Blood specimens came from baseline, cycle 4 day 1, and cycle 7 day 1. The study's findings and limits: CD8+ T cells averaged more expanded clones than CD4+.

This receptor was identified in an adult with an advanced solid tumor such as melanoma, head and neck, liver or kidney cancer. The genes are TRBV9 and TRBJ2-7, with D unresolved. The input for sequencing was CD4+ or CD8+ T cells sorted from blood, taken in a trial of the OX40 agonist ivuxolimab. The CDR3 DNA is TGTGCCAGCAGCGTAGAGGTTGGCCCCTCCTACGAGCAGTACTTC. Protein sequence: CASSVEVGPSYEQYF.